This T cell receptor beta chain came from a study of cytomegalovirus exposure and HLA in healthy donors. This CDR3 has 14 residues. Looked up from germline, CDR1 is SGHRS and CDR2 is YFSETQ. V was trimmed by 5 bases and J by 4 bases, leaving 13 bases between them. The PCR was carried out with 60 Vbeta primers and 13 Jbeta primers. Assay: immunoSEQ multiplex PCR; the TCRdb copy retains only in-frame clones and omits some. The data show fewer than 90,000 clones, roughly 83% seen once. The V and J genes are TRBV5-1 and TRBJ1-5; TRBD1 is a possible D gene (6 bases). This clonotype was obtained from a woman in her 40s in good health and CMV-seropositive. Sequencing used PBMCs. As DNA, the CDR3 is TGCGCCAGCAGTCCAGGGGATCCTAATCAGCCCCAGCATTTT. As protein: CASSPGDPNQPQHF.